The sequence of this T cell receptor beta chain was determined in a study of cytomegalovirus exposure and HLA in healthy donors. Overall study results and limits: In vitro checks showed that three CMV-associated chains really do target CMV antigens.

The donors were members of the approximately 110-subject validation cohort (separate from the approximately 670-subject first cohort). Repertoires were generated with immunoSEQ multiplex PCR, while TCRdb's copy carries only in-frame clones and drops some. The sample contains 250,000 to 300,000 clones, about 86% of which appear only once. On this clone: Its antigen is currently unknown.

The CDR3 extends over 16 amino acids. CDR1 and CDR2 (germline): SGHVS, FQNEAQ. V was clipped by 0 bases and J by 4 bases, with 13 bases between them. The receptor was derived from a woman aged 18-35 years in good health and CMV-seronegative. Material for sequencing was PBMCs. The chain combines TRBV7-8 with TRBJ2-1, with D maybe TRBD1 (5 bases). CDR3 region: CASSLAAGITYNEQFF. The DNA of the CDR3 is TGTGCCAGCAGCTTAGCGGCAGGGATAACTTACAATGAGCAGTTCTTC.